This TCR beta chain stems from a study of T cells in Graves' hyperthyroidism and ophthalmopathy. Amplified regions were TCR beta CDR3 sequences from RNA transcripts. The primer set for the first-round RT-PCR of the TCR CDR3 was HTBI. TCRdb passed the multiplex PCR reads through MiXCR, listing each CDR3 protein once. Of fewer than 900,000 distinct CDR3 sequences listed, around 17% are singletons. This CDR3 spans 15 amino acids. Losses at the gene ends were 5 bases for V and 6 bases for J; bases not matched to a gene: 8. This clonotype was detected ten times or more. The sequenced sample was blood. This TCR was sampled from a man younger than 30 with Graves' hyperthyroidism. This chain uses TRBV12-3 or TRBV12-4 with TRBJ2-1; 9 positions agree with TRBD2. The CDR3 loop is CASSPVAGASNEQFF. Here the CDR3 DNA reads TGTGCCAGCAGTCCCGTAGCGGGAGCCAGCAATGAGCAGTTCTTC.